This TCR beta chain was retrieved from a study of control samples from healthy donors and cancer patients. The CDR3 spans 13 residues. The trim removed 1 base at V and 7 bases at J, leaving 3 bases unmatched. The germline V gene encodes CDR1 LGHNT and CDR2 FRNRAP. The data were produced by immunoSEQ multiplex PCR, yet TCRdb's version contains in-frame clones alone and is incomplete. Found here are fewer than 150,000 clones, roughly 90% of them singletons; the top ten hold around 8.9%. Sequencing used blood. This chain connects TRBV12-5 to TRBJ2-7; 8 bases line up with TRBD1. The clonotype originates from a man younger than 35 in good health. DNA for the CDR3: TGTGCTAGTGGTTTGGGGACAGGGAGGGAGCAGTACTTC. This encodes CASGLGTGREQYF.